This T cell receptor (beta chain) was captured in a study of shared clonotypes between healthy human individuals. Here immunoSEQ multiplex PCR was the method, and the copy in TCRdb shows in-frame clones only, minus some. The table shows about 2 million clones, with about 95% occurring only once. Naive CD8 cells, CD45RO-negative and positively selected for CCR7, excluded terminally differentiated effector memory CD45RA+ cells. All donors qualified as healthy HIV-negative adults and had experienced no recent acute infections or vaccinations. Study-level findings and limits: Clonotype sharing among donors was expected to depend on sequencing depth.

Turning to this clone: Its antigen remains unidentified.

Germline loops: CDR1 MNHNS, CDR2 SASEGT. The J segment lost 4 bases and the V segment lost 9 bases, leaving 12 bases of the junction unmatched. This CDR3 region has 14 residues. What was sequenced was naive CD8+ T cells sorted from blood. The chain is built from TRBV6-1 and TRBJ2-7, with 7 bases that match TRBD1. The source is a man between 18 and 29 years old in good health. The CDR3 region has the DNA TGTGCCAGTGGCGACAGGGCGGCATTGTACGAGCAGTACTTC. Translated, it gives CASGDRAALYEQYF.